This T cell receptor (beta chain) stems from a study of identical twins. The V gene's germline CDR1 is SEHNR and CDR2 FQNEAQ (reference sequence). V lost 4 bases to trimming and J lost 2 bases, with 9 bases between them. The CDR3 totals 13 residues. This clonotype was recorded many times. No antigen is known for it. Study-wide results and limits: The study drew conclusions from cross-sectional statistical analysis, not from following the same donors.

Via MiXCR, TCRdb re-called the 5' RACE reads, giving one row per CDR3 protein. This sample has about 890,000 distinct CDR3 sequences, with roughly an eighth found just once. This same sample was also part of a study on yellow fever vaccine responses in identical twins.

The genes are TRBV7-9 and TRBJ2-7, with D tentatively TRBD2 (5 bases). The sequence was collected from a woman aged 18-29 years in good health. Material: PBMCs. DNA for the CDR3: TGTGCCAGCAGCTCCGGGGTCGCCTACGAGCAGTACTTC. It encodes CASSSGVAYEQYF.